The 20 T cell receptor beta chains presented below share a single source sample, sequenced in a study of blood T cell repertoires in COVID-19 (dated by TCRdb to the early 2020s). To prepare the library, the immunoSEQ multiplex PCR assay was applied. Drawn from immuneACCESS, this table holds only the in-frame rearrangements with V and J called that TCRdb kept. Clones are partly lost; checked studies trace under half to an unresolved V gene and leave the rest unexplained. The sample table lists 150,000 to 200,000 clones, roughly 87% of them with a count of one. The top ten constitute around 1.5% of the sample. The sample was peripheral blood. All receptors derive from a woman between 50 and 59 years old with acute or convalescent COVID-19.

The CDR3 reads CASSLTGSNTGELFF. In DNA, the CDR3 is TGTGCCAGCAGCCTTACAGGGTCGAACACCGGGGAGCTGTTTTTT. The chain recombines TRBV7-3 with TRBJ2-2, with TRBD1 as a possible D gene (6 bases). The CDR3 has 15 amino acids. Germline lookup yields CDR1 SGHTA and CDR2 FQGTGA. Trimming shortened V by 5 bases and J by 0 bases, and 10 bases separated the two germline ends.

The V call is TRBV6-5, the J call TRBJ2-7; D may be TRBD2 (6 bases). V was cut by 7 bases and J by 6 bases, with 22 bases left in between. CDR1 and CDR2 (germline): MNHEY, SVGAGI. This CDR3 comprises 15 residues. For the CDR3, the DNA is TGTGCCAGCACCCTTGCCTCAAGTCCGCGGGGCGAGCAGTACTTC. Protein product: CASTLASSPRGEQYF.

This clone was counted a few times. The chain combines TRBV7-2 with TRBJ1-2; 11 bases match TRBD1. This CDR3 is built from 15 residues. Germline V gives CDR1 SGHTA, CDR2 FQGNSA. With V trimmed by 6 bases and J by 3 bases, 6 bases remained unmatched. The CDR3: CASRPGQGAYYGYTF. CDR3 bases: TGTGCCAGCAGACCTGGACAGGGGGCTTACTATGGCTACACCTTC. Supplemented by reference TRBV7-2 and TRBJ1-2, the full variable domain reads GAGVSQSPSNKVTEKGKDVELRCDPISGHTALYWYRQSLGQGLEFLIYFQGNSAPDKSGLPSDRFSAERTGGSVSTLTIQRTQQEDSAVYLCASRPGQGAYYGYTFGSGTRLTVV.

The rearrangement joins TRBV7-8 to TRBJ2-5, with unresolved D. Germline CDR1 reads SGHVS; CDR2 reads FQNEAQ. This CDR3 spans 14 amino acids. Between the trimmed V and J ends, which lost 5 bases and 2 bases, there was a span of 12 bases. CDR3 DNA sequence: TGTGCCAGCAGCCGAAGACTGAAACAAGAGACCCAGTACTTC. Its protein is CASSRRLKQETQYF.

This clone occurred once. The chain uses TRBV5-6 and TRBJ2-3; D is unresolved. V lost 5 bases and J lost 6, with 7 bases in between. Germline assignment: CDR1 SGHDT and CDR2 YYEEEE. CDR3 size: 11 residues. In nucleotides, the CDR3 is TGTGCCAGCAGTACTGAGGATACGCAGTATTTT. This translates into CASSTEDTQYF.

This clone was counted once. The chain has TRBV9 and TRBJ2-7; 8 bases agree with TRBD2. Germline V CDR1 and CDR2: SGDLS, YYNGEE. This CDR3 is built from 14 residues. V was pared by 0 bases and J by 6 bases, with 5 bases of the junction left unmatched. CDR3 in amino acids: CASSVAGGLSEQYF. The CDR3 nucleotides are TGTGCCAGCAGCGTAGCGGGAGGGCTCAGCGAGCAGTACTTC.

The genes are TRBV19 and TRBJ2-5; tentative D call: TRBD2 (5 bases). CDR3 size: 14 residues. Germline V CDR1 and CDR2: LNHDA, SQIVND (reference sequence). V was pared by 6 bases and J by 5 bases, with 16 bases between. The CDR3 nucleotides read TGTGCCAGTAGACTGGACTCGGCGACGGAGACCCAGTACTTC. Translating gives CASRLDSATETQYF.

CDR3 loop: CATSDADNEQFF. The CDR3 nucleotides read TGTGCCACCAGTGACGCGGATAATGAGCAGTTCTTC. The rearrangement joins TRBV24-1 to TRBJ2-1; no definite D call. Germline loops: CDR1 KGHDR, CDR2 SFDVKD. CDR3 length: 12 amino acids. Trimming took off 4 bases at V and 7 bases at J, with 7 bases between the two ends.

This chain links TRBV6-5 with TRBJ1-1; TRBD1 aligns across 7 bases. Per germline, CDR1 MNHEY and CDR2 SVGAGI. Germline trimming cut 5 bases from V and 9 bases from J; bases unmatched to any gene: 6. CDR3 length: 12 residues. The CDR3 DNA reads as TGTGCCAGCAGTCGCGGGACAGAGAAAGCTTTCTTT. Translation gives CASSRGTEKAFF.

The V and J genes are TRBV21-1 and TRBJ2-5; TRBD2, the D gene given by the table, was not confirmed from the DNA. TRBV21-1 is reported as a pseudogene. CDR3 length equals 18 residues. Written as DNA, the CDR3 is TGTGCCAGCACCCAACCCTACCCCCGACTAGCGGGTATGAAGACCCAGTACTTC. Translated, it gives CASTQPYPRLAGMKTQYF.

The rearrangement uses TRBV5-4 and TRBJ2-2, with 9 nucleotides matching TRBD2. Trimming took 4 bases from V and 4 from J; bases not matched to a gene: 8. In germline, CDR1 is SGHNT, CDR2 YYREEE (reference sequence). The CDR3 has 16 residues. The CDR3 sequence: CASSRRAGGSTGELFF. The CDR3 region has the DNA TGTGCCAGCAGCCGTCGGGCGGGAGGGTCCACCGGGGAGCTGTTTTTT.

V usage is TRBV27 and J usage is TRBJ2-7, with 11 bases identical to TRBD2. Germline lookup yields CDR1 MNHEY and CDR2 SMNVEV (reference sequence). V dropped 4 bases and J dropped 1; count of bases not matched to a gene: 6. The CDR3 extends over 16 amino acids. The chain's CDR3 is CASSSRTSGQSYEQYF. The CDR3 DNA follows: TGTGCCAGCAGTTCTCGGACTAGCGGGCAGTCCTACGAGCAGTACTTC.

This sequence joins TRBV5-6 and TRBJ1-5; D is uncertain. With 0 bases removed from V and 4 bases from J, the gap between germline ends came to 5 bases. The germline gives CDR1 SGHDT, CDR2 YYEEEE. This CDR3 is built from 13 residues. CDR3 residues: CASSLDQNQPQHF. CDR3 DNA sequence: TGTGCCAGCAGCTTGGACCAGAATCAGCCCCAGCATTTT.

The CDR3 spells CASSVGQGINQPQHF. The CDR3 DNA reads TGTGCCAGCAGCGTAGGGCAGGGGATCAATCAGCCCCAGCATTTT. V is TRBV9 and J is TRBJ1-5; D may be TRBD1 (6 bases). Per the germline V gene, CDR1 is SGDLS and CDR2 is YYNGEE. This CDR3 comprises 15 residues. V lost 0 bases and J lost 3, with 10 bases in between.

J is TRBJ2-3 and V is TRBV20-1; D is ambiguous. From germline, CDR1 is DFQATT and CDR2 SNEGSKA (reference sequence). The CDR3 consists of 8 residues. The CDR3, as DNA: TGCAGGTTGGGCACGCAGTATTTT. Its protein is CRLGTQYF.

The gene calls are TRBV5-4 and TRBJ2-1; 9 bases line up with TRBD1. Trimming cost V 2 bases and J 3 bases; bases outside gene matches: 12. Germline V CDR1 and CDR2: SGHNT, YYREEE (reference sequence). The CDR3 runs to 18 residues. The CDR3 nucleotides are TGTGCCAGCAGCTTAATTGGAAAGGGACAGGGCATCTACAATGAGCAGTTCTTC. Protein sequence: CASSLIGKGQGIYNEQFF.

The genes are TRBV5-8 and TRBJ2-2; D ambiguous. Germline values: CDR1 SGHTS, CDR2 YDEGEE. V was shortened by 2 bases and J by 4 bases, with 9 bases between the two germline ends. CDR3 length equals 14 residues. CDR3 in amino acids: CASSFSVFTGELFF. The CDR3 DNA is TGTGCCAGCAGCTTTTCCGTATTCACCGGGGAGCTGTTTTTT. Full variable domain (outside the CDR3, taken from reference TRBV5-8 and TRBJ2-2): EAGVTQSPTHLIKTRGQQATLRCSPISGHTSVYWYQQALGLGLQFLLWYDEGEERNRGNFPPRFSGRQFPNYSSELNVNALELEDSALYLCASSFSVFTGELFFGEGSRLTVL.

V usage is TRBV7-4 and J usage is TRBJ2-7; 13 bases are a match to TRBD2. The V gene end was trimmed by 5 bases and the J gene end by 2 bases; junction bases not matched to a gene: 12. This CDR3 is built from 18 residues. The germline V gene has CDR1 SGHVT and CDR2 SQSDAQ. The CDR3 region is CASSPGTSGTGRPYEQYF. DNA of the CDR3: TGTGCCAGCAGCCCGGGGACTAGCGGGACCGGGCGGCCCTACGAGCAGTACTTC. Full variable domain (remainder filled in from reference TRBV7-4 and TRBJ2-7): GAGVSQSPRYKVAKRGRDVALRCDSISGHVTLYWYRQTLGQGSEVLTYSQSDAQRDKSGRPSGRFSAERPERSVSTLKIQRTEQGDSAVYLCASSPGTSGTGRPYEQYFGPGTRLTVT.

The chain combines TRBV5-4 with TRBJ2-1; maybe TRBD2 (6 bases). Germline CDR1 and CDR2: SGHNT and YYREEE (reference sequence). This CDR3 is built from 13 residues. Trimming removed 4 bases from V and 4 bases from J, with 9 bases in between. The CDR3 nucleotides are TGTGCCAGCAGCCACGGGGGTTACAATGAGCAGTTCTTC. Translated: CASSHGGYNEQFF.

The chain is built from TRBV7-8 and TRBJ1-4; 7 nucleotides align to TRBD1. CDR3 size: 18 residues. Germline V CDR1 and CDR2: SGHVS, FQNEAQ. Losses at the gene ends were 6 bases for V and 8 bases for J; bases not matched to a gene: 21. CDR3 protein: CASRAKWAGGPTSEKLFF. The CDR3 coding sequence is TGTGCCAGCAGAGCAAAGTGGGCAGGGGGGCCCACCAGCGAAAAACTGTTTTTT.